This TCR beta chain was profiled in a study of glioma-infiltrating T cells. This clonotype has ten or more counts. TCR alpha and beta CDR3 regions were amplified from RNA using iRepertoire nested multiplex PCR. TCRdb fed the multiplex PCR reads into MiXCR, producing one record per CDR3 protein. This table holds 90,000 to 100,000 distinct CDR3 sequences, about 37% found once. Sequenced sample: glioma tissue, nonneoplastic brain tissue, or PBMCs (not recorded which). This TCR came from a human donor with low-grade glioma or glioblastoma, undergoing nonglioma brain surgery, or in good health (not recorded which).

CDR3: CASSFRAGELFF. CDR3 in DNA: TGTGCCAGCAGTTTTAGGGCCGGGGAGCTGTTTTTT. The chain has TRBV6-2 or TRBV6-3 and TRBJ2-2; no clear D gene. The CDR3 consists of 12 residues. The germline CDR1 and CDR2 sequences are MNHEY and SVGEGT. Between the trimmed V and J ends, which lost 4 bases and 6 bases, there was a span of 6 bases.